This entry is about one T cell receptor (beta chain). There is no known antigen for this receptor. Base-call qualities are not available, and no considerably larger clone is one nucleotide away. These data belong to a study (dated by TCRdb to the mid-2010s). At the level of the whole study: The study tested whether tumor-infiltrating Tregs in breast cancer are recruited from blood Tregs or converted in situ from other CD4+ T cell subsets. General conclusions and limits of the study: Rather than covering whole repertoires, validation in the larger cohort was restricted to a single TCR beta V-J rearrangement. The TCR gene usage of tumor memory CD4+ T cells clustered together with blood and lymph node memory CD4+ cells and with lymph node naive CD4+ cells. The greatest overlap of tumor-infiltrating Treg TCR alpha and beta sequences was with tumor naive CD4+ T cells, followed next by blood naive CD4+ T cells.

CD4+CD45RO+CD25- cells were isolated as memory CD4+ T cells. Tregs, naive and memory CD4+ T cells from tumor, blood and ipsilateral draining lymph nodes of a few breast cancer patients underwent full-length TCR alpha and beta sequencing. Tumor tissue, along with lymph nodes from ipsilateral axillary dissection, was perfused with PBS, minced, and then digested using collagenase I and hyaluronidase. Sorted cell populations were confirmed by FACS to exceed 90% purity. CDR1 and CDR2, per the germline V gene, are MDHEN and SYDVKM. The CDR3 holds 17 amino acids from the cysteine to the phenylalanine. Solely the CDR3 DNA is kept, with 51 bases framed from the first base. Trimming removed 7 bases from V and 4 bases from J, leaving 23 bases between the germline ends. Amplification of full-length TCR variable regions was done by 5' RACE PCR using constant-region reverse primers, and this step was followed by semi-nested PCR with Nested Universal Primer A. Using the ReliaPrep RNA Cell Miniprep System, total RNA was extracted, and the SMARTer RACE 5'/3' Kit was then used to reverse transcribe the RNA into 5'RACE-ready cDNA. Full-length TCR alpha and beta libraries were barcoded with multiplex adaptors and sequenced on an Illumina MiSeq. In the paper's pipeline: For each of nine subset-tissue groups, sequencing data from the five patients were pooled, and the groups were compared by unsupervised clustering of TCR gene usage. The Morisita-Horn index, with shared sequences weighted by their contribution to each repertoire, was used to calculate repertoire similarity. In TCRdb, the public reads were trimmed at Q25 with fastp and aligned with MiXCR, with productive beta chains retained. Every CDR3 protein is listed once, alongside the most common genes and DNA of its rows. None of the V and J calls come from the authors' own analysis; TCRdb made them. This sample comprises 8,000 or so distinct CDR3 sequences, roughly 36% of them detected only once. Of the sample, approximately 7% falls within the top ten clones.

Material: tumor-infiltrating memory CD4+ T cells sorted from the breast tumor. The cell subset or site label here, explained by the study, means: memory CD4+ T cells, CD4+CD45RO+CD25-. The receptor chain draws on TRBV28 and TRBJ2-1, with the D gene not clear enough to name. This TCR came from a female donor with breast cancer. The nucleotides are TGTGCCAGCACTCCTGGGCTCCGGAAGGGCCCGTACAATGAGCAGTTCTTC. Protein translation: CASTPGLRKGPYNEQFF.